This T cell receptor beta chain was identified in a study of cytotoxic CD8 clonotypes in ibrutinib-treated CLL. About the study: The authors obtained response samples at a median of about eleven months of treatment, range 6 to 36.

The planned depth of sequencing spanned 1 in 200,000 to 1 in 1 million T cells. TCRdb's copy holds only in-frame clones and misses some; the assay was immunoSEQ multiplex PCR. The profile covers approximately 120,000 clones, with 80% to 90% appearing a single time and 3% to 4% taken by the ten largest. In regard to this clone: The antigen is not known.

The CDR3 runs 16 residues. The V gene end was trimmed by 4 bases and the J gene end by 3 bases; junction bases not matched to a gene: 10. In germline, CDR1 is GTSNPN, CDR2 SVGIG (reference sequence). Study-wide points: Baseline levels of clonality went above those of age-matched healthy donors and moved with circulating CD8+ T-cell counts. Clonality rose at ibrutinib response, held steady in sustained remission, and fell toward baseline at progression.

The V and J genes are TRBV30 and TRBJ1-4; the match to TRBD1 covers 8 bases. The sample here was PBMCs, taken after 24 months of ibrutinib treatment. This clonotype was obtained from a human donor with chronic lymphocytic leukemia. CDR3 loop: CAWKSPYRGANEKLFF. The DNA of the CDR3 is TGTGCCTGGAAATCCCCCTACAGGGGGGCTAATGAAAAACTGTTTTTT.